This entry lists 20 T cell receptor beta chains sequenced from one sample in a study of OX40 agonist ivuxolimab in advanced cancers. Repertoires were generated with immunoSEQ multiplex PCR, while TCRdb's copy carries only in-frame clones and drops some. Of more than 30,000 clones in the sample, roughly nine tenths are singletons; the top ten hold roughly 2.6%. The specimen comprised CD4+ or CD8+ T cells sorted from blood, sampled in a trial of the OX40 agonist ivuxolimab. These receptors all come from an adult with an advanced solid tumor such as melanoma, head and neck, liver or kidney cancer.

This rearrangement joins TRBV4-1 to TRBJ2-5, with 8 bases matching TRBD2. The V segment lost 1 base and the J segment 0 bases; nucleotides outside the gene matches: 1. Germline values: CDR1 MGHRA, CDR2 YSYEKL. The CDR3 is made up of 15 amino acids. The CDR3 nucleotides read TGCGCCAGCAGCCAAGCGGGGGGGTACCAAGAGACCCAGTACTTC. This codes for CASSQAGGYQETQYF.

This sequence joins TRBV19 and TRBJ2-3; 14 bases align to TRBD2. The trim removed 3 bases at V and 5 bases at J, leaving 7 bases unmatched. This CDR3 spans 17 amino acids. Germline V CDR1 and CDR2: LNHDA, SQIVND (reference sequence). DNA of the CDR3: TGTGCCAGTAGTATCTGGGGACTAGCGGGGGTGGGAGATACGCAGTATTTT. Translation: CASSIWGLAGVGDTQYF.

The CDR3 is CASSSVDGNTEAFF. The DNA for the CDR3 is TGTGCCAGCAGCTCGGTCGACGGGAACACTGAAGCTTTCTTT. J is TRBJ1-1 and V is TRBV5-5; D gene ambiguous. The germline CDR1 and CDR2 sequences are SGHKS and YYEKEE (reference sequence). The CDR3 has 14 residues. V dropped 3 bases and J dropped 1 base, with 10 bases sitting between them.

V and J are TRBV2 and TRBJ2-7, with 9 bases matching TRBD1. The V and J ends lost 4 bases and 6 bases, in that order; junction bases with no gene match: 10. The CDR3 runs 15 residues. Germline V gene data show CDR1 as SNHLY and CDR2 as FYNNEI. CDR3 in amino acids: CASSALGTGKSEQYF. The CDR3 DNA reads as TGTGCCAGCAGTGCTCTCGGGACAGGGAAGTCCGAGCAGTACTTC.

The gene calls are TRBV2 and TRBJ2-3; TRBD2 is a possible D gene (5 bases). Germline CDR1 SNHLY, CDR2 FYNNEI. V lost 7 bases to trimming and J lost 0 bases, with 17 bases between them. The CDR3 contains 16 residues. CDR3: CASMSRTRGSTDTQYF. CDR3 nucleotide sequence: TGTGCCAGCATGTCTCGGACCCGAGGGAGCACAGATACGCAGTATTTT.

V usage is TRBV6-1 and J usage is TRBJ1-5; 7 bases align to TRBD1. The germline V gene encodes CDR1 MNHNS and CDR2 SASEGT. CDR3 length: 16 residues. With V trimmed by 4 bases and J by 4 bases, 10 bases remained unmatched. The CDR3 bases are TGTGCCAGCAGTGCCCGTAGTGACAGGGCTAATCAGCCCCAGCATTTT. It specifies CASSARSDRANQPQHF.

This clone was found a few times. The V gene is TRBV7-8, the J gene TRBJ2-1, with TRBD1 matching 9 bases. V was clipped by 4 bases and J by 12 bases; unmatched bases: 10. Germline values: CDR1 SGHVS, CDR2 FQNEAQ. The CDR3 runs to 14 residues. CDR3 DNA: TGTGCCAGCAGCTCCAGGACAGGGGCTGGGGGGCAGTTCTTC. Encoded protein: CASSSRTGAGGQFF.

The chain has TRBV18 and TRBJ2-3; D is possibly TRBD2 (6 bases). V lost 2 bases, J lost 6 bases, and 15 bases lay in between. CDR1 is KGHSH, CDR2 LQKENI, per germline. The CDR3 contains 15 residues. CDR3 in amino acids: CASSPKTRGADTQYF. Written as DNA, the CDR3 is TGTGCCAGCTCACCAAAGACTAGGGGCGCGGATACGCAGTATTTT.

This chain uses TRBV7-9 with TRBJ2-7, with 9 bases that match TRBD2. The V gene end was trimmed by 4 bases and the J gene end by 6 bases; junction bases not matched to a gene: 7. Germline V gene lookup returns CDR1 SEHNR and CDR2 FQNEAQ (reference sequence). The CDR3 runs 14 residues. This CDR3 reads CASSSRGGQSEQYF. The CDR3 DNA follows: TGTGCCAGCAGCTCGCGGGGGGGCCAGTCCGAGCAGTACTTC.

This sequence joins TRBV2 and TRBJ1-2; 9 nucleotides line up with TRBD1. The CDR3 runs 14 residues. The germline CDR1 and CDR2 sequences are SNHLY and FYNNEI. V shed 6 bases and J 7 bases; nucleotides not matched to a gene: 9. In DNA, the CDR3 is TGTGCCAGCAGCGCCGGGACAGGGTACGGTGGCTACACCTTC. It translates to CASSAGTGYGGYTF. Using reference TRBV2 and TRBJ1-2 for the parts outside the CDR3, the full variable domain is EPEVTQTPSHQVTQMGQEVILRCVPISNHLYFYWYRQILGQKVEFLVSFYNNEISEKSEIFDDQFSVERPDGSNFTLKIRSTKLEDSAMYFCASSAGTGYGGYTFGSGTRLTVV.

The V gene is TRBV7-2, the J gene TRBJ2-3; either TRBD1 or TRBD2 may fit D (7 bases each). The CDR3 runs to 15 residues. V gave up 5 bases and J gave up 3 bases, with 15 bases separating them. Germline V lookup: CDR1 SGHTA, CDR2 FQGNSA. This CDR3 reads CASSANQGGTDTQYF. In DNA, the CDR3 is TGTGCCAGCAGCGCAAATCAGGGGGGGACAGATACGCAGTATTTT. Supplemented by reference TRBV7-2 and TRBJ2-3, the full variable domain reads GAGVSQSPSNKVTEKGKDVELRCDPISGHTALYWYRQSLGQGLEFLIYFQGNSAPDKSGLPSDRFSAERTGGSVSTLTIQRTQQEDSAVYLCASSANQGGTDTQYFGPGTRLTVL.

This chain uses TRBV7-3 with TRBJ1-6; D not certain. CDR1 and CDR2 (germline): SGHTA, FQGTGA. This CDR3 has 15 residues. The V and J ends lost 4 bases and 7 bases respectively, with 14 bases between them. CDR3 region: CASSSSTPPNSPLHF. The CDR3 coding sequence is TGTGCCAGCAGCTCCTCGACCCCCCCGAATTCACCCCTCCACTTT.

CDR3 residues: CASSSLWTGSGNTIYF. The CDR3 DNA is TGTGCCAGCAGCTCCTTATGGACAGGCTCTGGAAACACCATATATTTT. The V call is TRBV7-9, the J call TRBJ1-3; TRBD1 matches at 7 bases. CDR3 length: 16 amino acids. J gave up 0 bases and V 4 bases, and 6 bases lay outside the gene matches. Germline CDR1 is SEHNR and CDR2 is FQNEAQ (reference sequence).

The chain joins TRBV7-9 to TRBJ2-1; 7 bases are shared with TRBD2. The CDR3 loop spans 15 amino acids. Germline CDR1 reads SEHNR; CDR2 reads FQNEAQ (reference sequence). V gave up 5 bases and J gave up 0 bases; unmatched junction bases: 4. CDR3 coding DNA: TGTGCCAGCAGCCGTAGCGGGCCCTCCTACAATGAGCAGTTCTTC. Its protein is CASSRSGPSYNEQFF.

V and J are TRBV9 and TRBJ2-5; D remains unclear. Trimming removed 0 bases at V and 5 bases at J, with 2 bases between. The CDR3 is 11 residues long. Germline CDR1 is SGDLS and CDR2 is YYNGEE. The CDR3 bases are TGTGCCAGCAGCGTAGAGGAGACCCAGTACTTC. The encoded protein is CASSVEETQYF. The full variable domain, with the rest looked up from reference TRBV9 and TRBJ2-5, is DSGVTQTPKHLITATGQRVTLRCSPRSGDLSVYWYQQSLDQGLQFLIQYYNGEERAKGNILERFSAQQFPDLHSELNLSSLELGDSALYFCASSVEETQYFGPGTRLLVL.

The chain employs TRBV6-5 and TRBJ2-5; TRBD2 matches 10 bases. J was trimmed by 3 bases and V by 4 bases; bases with no gene match: 2. This CDR3 spans 14 amino acids. Germline V gives CDR1 MNHEY, CDR2 SVGAGI. CDR3 bases: TGTGCCAGCAGTTCGGGACTAGCGAAAGAGACCCAGTACTTC. Encoded protein: CASSSGLAKETQYF.

The J gene is TRBJ1-2, the V gene TRBV16; D gene unclear. Germline CDR1 is KGHSY and CDR2 is FQNENV. CDR3 length: 12 amino acids. Trimming took 0 bases from V and 4 from J, leaving 3 bases between them. DNA of the CDR3: TGTGCCAGCAGCCAATCGGCCTATGGCTACACCTTC. Residues: CASSQSAYGYTF.

J is TRBJ1-2 and V is TRBV7-2; D is perhaps TRBD1 (5 bases). V was cut by 6 bases and J by 4 bases, with 15 bases left in between. Germline CDR1 reads SGHTA; CDR2 reads FQGNSA. This CDR3 has 14 amino acids. Here the CDR3 DNA reads TGTGCCAGCAGGTTCGCGGAGGGACTCTATGGCTACACCTTC. It specifies CASRFAEGLYGYTF.

V usage is TRBV7-3 and J usage is TRBJ2-3; D unclear. In germline, CDR1 is SGHTA, CDR2 FQGTGA. The CDR3 is 15 amino acids. V gave up 1 base and J gave up 0 bases, with 8 bases separating them. CDR3 bases: TGTGCCAGCAGCTTAATGCCGGAGAGCACAGATACGCAGTATTTT. Its translation: CASSLMPESTDTQYF.

The chain combines TRBV10-2 with TRBJ1-5; unclear D gene. The CDR3 extends over 12 amino acids. The germline V gene has CDR1 WSHSY and CDR2 SAAADI. The ends were cut back, 4 bases at V and 4 bases at J, with 5 bases in the middle. As DNA, the CDR3 is TGCGCCAGCAGTGGCGGAAATCAGCCCCAGCATTTT. Its protein product is CASSGGNQPQHF.